The 18 T cell receptor beta chains in this list originate from one sample, sequenced in a study of T cell responses to AZD1222 COVID-19 vaccine. TCRdb keeps only in-frame clones here, not all; method: immunoSEQ multiplex PCR. The data show approximately 160,000 clones, around 91% seen once. The sequencing used peripheral blood, collected on day 0 of AZD1222 vaccination. Source of these receptors: an adult in good health.

The chain carries TRBV28 and TRBJ2-5; 7 bases are shared with TRBD1. This CDR3 has 13 amino acids. J lost 1 base, V lost 9 bases, and 5 bases had no gene match. CDR1 is MDHEN, CDR2 SYDVKM, per germline. The CDR3: CASNDRVQETQYF. The DNA for the CDR3 is TGTGCCAGTAATGACAGGGTCCAAGAGACCCAGTACTTC.

CDR3: CASSPDRGLSMNTEAFF. Here the CDR3 DNA reads TGCGCCAGCAGCCCGGACAGGGGGCTTTCGATGAACACTGAAGCTTTCTTT. The J gene is TRBJ1-1, the V gene TRBV4-3; 11 bases align to TRBD1. CDR1 is LGHNA and CDR2 is YSLEER in the germline V gene. V was clipped by 4 bases and J by 0 bases; unmatched bases: 7. This CDR3 comprises 17 residues.

This sequence joins TRBV29-1 and TRBJ1-1, with D uncertain. V lost 2 bases and J 6 bases, leaving 13 bases between the germline ends. From germline, CDR1 is SQVTM and CDR2 ANQGSEA. This CDR3 has 13 residues. The CDR3 loop reads CSVETRGLPEAFF. Written as DNA, the CDR3 is TGCAGCGTTGAAACCCGGGGTTTACCTGAAGCTTTCTTT.

The chain employs TRBV5-1 and TRBJ1-1; no clear D gene. This CDR3 comprises 14 residues. V shed 4 bases and J shed 5 bases, with 15 bases lying between them. Germline lookup yields CDR1 SGHRS and CDR2 YFSETQ. The CDR3 sequence is CASSPLGQETEAFF. DNA for the CDR3: TGCGCCAGCAGCCCCCTAGGCCAGGAGACTGAAGCTTTCTTT. Full variable domain (missing parts from reference TRBV5-1 and TRBJ1-1): KAGVTQTPRYLIKTRGQQVTLSCSPISGHRSVSWYQQTPGQGLQFLFEYFSETQRNKGNFPGRFSGRQFSNSRSEMNVSTLELGDSALYLCASSPLGQETEAFFGQGTRLTVV.

Regarding this clone: This specimen includes other DNA sequences encoding the same CDR3. This chain links TRBV7-9 with TRBJ1-1; TRBD1 aligns across 8 bases. Trimming at V came to 5 bases and at J to 0 bases, leaving 2 bases not matched to a gene. The CDR3 is 14 residues long. CDR1 and CDR2 (germline): SEHNR, FQNEAQ (reference sequence). The CDR3 region is CASSLGQVNTEAFF. For the CDR3, the DNA is TGTGCCAGCAGCCTGGGACAGGTGAACACTGAAGCTTTCTTT. Supplemented by reference TRBV7-9 and TRBJ1-1, the full variable domain reads DTGVSQNPRHKITKRGQNVTFRCDPISEHNRLYWYRQTLGQGPEFLTYFQNEAQLEKSRLLSDRFSAERPKGSFSTLEIQRTEQGDSAMYLCASSLGQVNTEAFFGQGTRLTVV.

The rearrangement joins TRBV5-5 to TRBJ2-7; 7 bases align to TRBD2. Trimming at V came to 2 bases and at J to 0 bases, leaving 2 bases not matched to a gene. CDR1 SGHKS and CDR2 YYEKEE come from the germline V gene (reference sequence). The CDR3 is 14 amino acids. As DNA, the CDR3 is TGTGCCAGCAGCTTCGGGGGGAGCTCCTACGAGCAGTACTTC. It yields the protein CASSFGGSSYEQYF.

The chain links TRBV5-6 to TRBJ2-7, with 9 bases matching TRBD2. The V gene end was trimmed by 0 bases and the J gene end by 3 bases; junction bases not matched to a gene: 4. Germline CDR1 SGHDT, CDR2 YYEEEE. This CDR3 is built from 15 residues. The CDR3 bases are TGTGCCAGCAGCTTGGCCTTAGCGGGGGTCTACGAGCAGTACTTC. It encodes CASSLALAGVYEQYF.

This chain joins TRBV28 and TRBJ1-1; D might be TRBD1 (6 bases). Trimming stripped 0 bases from V and 0 bases from J, with 14 bases between. Germline loops: CDR1 MDHEN, CDR2 SYDVKM. The length of the CDR3 is 17 residues. The CDR3 nucleotides read TGTGCCAGCAGTTTATGGGACAGAGCGGATCTGAACACTGAAGCTTTCTTT. Its protein product is CASSLWDRADLNTEAFF.

The chain recombines TRBV6-5 with TRBJ1-4; D is ambiguous. Germline V gene sequence: CDR1 MNHEY, CDR2 SVGAGI. The CDR3 is made up of 14 amino acids. V lost 6 bases and J lost 2, with 10 bases in between. The CDR3 here is CASRQARTNEKLFF. In DNA form, the CDR3 reads TGTGCCAGCAGGCAAGCGCGGACTAATGAAAAACTGTTTTTT.

The CDR3 sequence is CASSQDPWTSVGYEQFF. In DNA form, the CDR3 reads TGCGCCAGCAGCCAAGATCCGTGGACTAGCGTGGGCTATGAGCAGTTCTTC. This chain connects TRBV4-3 to TRBJ2-1, with 9 bases that match TRBD2. The CDR3 length is 17 residues. J lost 8 bases, V lost 0 bases, and 11 bases had no gene match. Germline V gene lookup returns CDR1 LGHNA and CDR2 YSLEER.

This sequence joins TRBV9 and TRBJ1-2, with D perhaps TRBD1 (5 bases). The CDR3 covers 15 residues. CDR1 and CDR2 (germline): SGDLS, YYNGEE. The V end was cut by 3 bases, the J end by 6 bases, with 18 bases between. CDR3 DNA sequence: TGTGCCAGCAGCGCGTCGACAGAGGAAGTCCATGGCTACACCTTC. Translating gives CASSASTEEVHGYTF.

The chain links TRBV11-2 to TRBJ2-1; 8 positions match TRBD2. After removal of 4 bases from V and 6 bases from J, the junction contained 8 bases not matched to a gene. Per the germline V gene, CDR1 is SGHAT and CDR2 is FQNNGV. The CDR3 runs 15 residues. The CDR3 region is CASSSPGLEVNEQFF. CDR3 bases: TGTGCCAGCAGCTCACCGGGACTAGAAGTCAATGAGCAGTTCTTC.

The J gene is TRBJ2-1, the V gene TRBV13, with TRBD2 matching over 8 bases. Germline V gene lookup returns CDR1 PRHDT and CDR2 FYEKMQ (reference sequence). This CDR3 has 15 residues. The ends lost 4 bases at V and 7 bases at J; junction bases unmatched: 9. In DNA, the CDR3 is TGTGCCAGCAGCTCCCCGAGGAGCGGGAGTAATGAGCAGTTCTTC. It is translated as CASSSPRSGSNEQFF.

The rearrangement links TRBV5-4 to TRBJ2-1; D not resolved. CDR1 is SGHNT, CDR2 YYREEE, per germline (reference sequence). The length of the CDR3 is 13 residues. V dropped 4 bases and J dropped 4 bases, with 9 bases sitting between them. CDR3 DNA sequence: TGTGCCAGCAGCCCCGACCGGTACAATGAGCAGTTCTTC. It encodes CASSPDRYNEQFF.

The chain uses TRBV5-5 and TRBJ1-2, with D hard to call. Trimming left V 0 bases short and J 6 bases short, with 12 bases between. The CDR3 is made up of 14 amino acids. The V gene's germline CDR1 is SGHKS and CDR2 YYEKEE (reference sequence). The CDR3 protein is CASSLATTDDGYTF. The CDR3 DNA follows: TGTGCCAGCAGCTTGGCCACTACAGACGATGGCTACACCTTC. The full variable domain, with the rest looked up from reference TRBV5-5 and TRBJ1-2, is DAGVTQSPTHLIKTRGQQVTLRCSPISGHKSVSWYQQVLGQGPQFIFQYYEKEERGRGNFPDRFSARQFPNYSSELNVNALLLGDSALYLCASSLATTDDGYTFGSGTRLTVV.

V gene TRBV5-1 combines with J gene TRBJ2-1, with a possible D match to TRBD2 (6 bases). V lost 2 bases to trimming and J lost 0 bases, with 18 bases between them. The CDR3 sequence is 18 residues long. Germline loops: CDR1 SGHRS, CDR2 YFSETQ. DNA for the CDR3: TGCGCCAGCAGCTTTACCAGCATAGCGGAAAGCTCCTACAATGAGCAGTTCTTC. Protein: CASSFTSIAESSYNEQFF. Using reference TRBV5-1 and TRBJ2-1 for the parts outside the CDR3, the full variable domain is KAGVTQTPRYLIKTRGQQVTLSCSPISGHRSVSWYQQTPGQGLQFLFEYFSETQRNKGNFPGRFSGRQFSNSRSEMNVSTLELGDSALYLCASSFTSIAESSYNEQFFGPGTRLTVL.

In its sample, this clone was seen a few times. CDR3 bases: TGTGCCAGCAGCCAAGCTGAGGGAGGCCCCCTAAGTGAGCAGTTCTTC. Translating it yields CASSQAEGGPLSEQFF. The rearrangement joins TRBV4-2 to TRBJ2-1; perhaps TRBD2 as D (6 bases). The CDR3 spans 16 residues. Deletions cut 1 base from V and 9 bases from J, with 19 bases between. The germline V gene has CDR1 LGHNA and CDR2 YNFKEQ.

This clone is a singleton in its sample. The chain recombines TRBV19 with TRBJ2-1, with D possibly matching TRBD2 (5 bases). Trimming pared 4 bases from V and 3 bases from J, leaving 13 bases between. This CDR3 has 15 residues. Germline lookup yields CDR1 LNHDA and CDR2 SQIVND (reference sequence). CDR3 in amino acids: CASSRTVLNYNEQFF. CDR3 in DNA: TGTGCCAGTAGTAGGACTGTACTAAACTACAATGAGCAGTTCTTC.